The 26 T cell receptor beta chains reported below all come from one sample, sequenced in a study of blood T cell repertoires in COVID-19. The repertoire was sequenced with immunoSEQ multiplex PCR; TCRdb's copy has only in-frame clones and lacks some. The data contain around 310,000 clones, about 91% of them singletons. What was sequenced was PBMCs or T cells enriched from blood (not recorded which). The receptor source for this set is a woman aged 40 to 50 who had recovered from COVID-19.

V gene TRBV5-4 combines with J gene TRBJ2-2, with D perhaps matching TRBD1 (5 bases). Germline loops: CDR1 SGHNT, CDR2 YYREEE (reference sequence). The CDR3 has 15 residues. Deletions cut 0 bases from V and 0 bases from J, with 6 bases between. CDR3 coding DNA: TGTGCCAGCAGCTTGGGACAGACGAACACCGGGGAGCTGTTTTTT. Amino acids: CASSLGQTNTGELFF.

The chain uses TRBV3-1 (or the pseudogene TRBV3-2) and TRBJ2-5; D possibly corresponds to TRBD2 (7 bases). Germline CDR1 is LGHDT and CDR2 is YNNKEL (reference sequence). The CDR3 is 17 amino acids. Trimming shortened V by 4 bases and J by 9 bases, and 27 bases separated the two germline ends. CDR3 sequence (DNA): TGTGCCAGCAGCCCCACCCCGGGGGGCGGGTTTTACGTGGCCCAGTACTTC. Translated, it gives CASSPTPGGGFYVAQYF.

J is TRBJ2-3 and V is TRBV6-5, with a weak D call TRBD1 (5 bases). CDR1 MNHEY and CDR2 SVGAGI come from the germline V gene. V shed 6 bases and J shed 2 bases, with 15 bases lying between them. The CDR3 is 15 residues long. CDR3 sequence (DNA): TGTGCCAGCAGAAAGCAGGGTCTCATCACAGATACGCAGTATTTT. This gives the protein CASRKQGLITDTQYF.

This chain uses TRBV9 with TRBJ2-7; 12 bases map to TRBD2. V was pared by 4 bases and J by 2 bases, with 7 bases of the junction left unmatched. The germline V gene has CDR1 SGDLS and CDR2 YYNGEE. The CDR3 is 16 amino acids. CDR3 in DNA: TGTGCCAGCAGCCCGGGACTAGCGGGCCCTACCTACGAGCAGTACTTC. It yields the protein CASSPGLAGPTYEQYF.

The V call is TRBV7-6, the J call TRBJ1-3; D remains ambiguous. V lost 0 bases and J 1 base, leaving 10 bases between the germline ends. Germline CDR1 reads SGHVS; CDR2 reads FNYEAQ. The CDR3 has 16 residues. CDR3 residues: CASSLAYVPSGNTIYF. The DNA of the CDR3 is TGTGCCAGCAGCTTAGCGTATGTCCCTTCTGGAAACACCATATATTTT.

This clone has a single count. V is TRBV5-6 and J is TRBJ1-5; no definite D call. The CDR3 runs to 13 residues. V was cut by 3 bases and J by 1 base, with 5 bases left in between. In germline, CDR1 is SGHDT, CDR2 YYEEEE. The CDR3 is CASSYGSNQPQHF. DNA for the CDR3: TGTGCCAGCAGCTACGGGAGCAATCAGCCCCAGCATTTT.

V gene TRBV18 combines with J gene TRBJ2-2, with a tentative D call TRBD2 (5 bases). Trimming took 1 base from V and 7 from J, leaving 13 bases between them. The CDR3 has 15 residues. Germline lookup yields CDR1 KGHSH and CDR2 LQKENI. The CDR3 DNA is TGTGCCAGCTCACCACTCGGGGTTCTTGTCGGGGAGCTGTTTTTT. Translation: CASSPLGVLVGELFF.

The chain couples TRBV2 to TRBJ2-7; D remains unclear. This CDR3 spans 12 amino acids. In germline, CDR1 is SNHLY, CDR2 FYNNEI. V was trimmed by 5 bases and J by 0 bases, leaving 5 bases between them. The CDR3 DNA follows: TGTGCCAGCAGTTCTAGCTCCTACGAGCAGTACTTC. It is translated as CASSSSSYEQYF.

The chain employs TRBV7-8 and TRBJ1-5; 7 bases fit TRBD1. J gave up 4 bases and V 4 bases, and 1 base lay outside the gene matches. The CDR3 loop spans 13 amino acids. From germline, CDR1 is SGHVS and CDR2 FQNEAQ. In DNA form, the CDR3 reads TGTGCCAGCAGCTGGGACAGTAATCAGCCCCAGCATTTT. This translates into CASSWDSNQPQHF.

The gene calls are TRBV24-1 and TRBJ2-3, with D tentatively TRBD2 (7 bases). In germline, CDR1 is KGHDR, CDR2 SFDVKD. V lost 0 bases, J lost 0 bases, and 9 bases lay in between. CDR3 length: 16 residues. The CDR3 here is CATSDLAGASTDTQYF. The CDR3 DNA reads as TGTGCCACCAGTGATTTGGCGGGGGCTAGCACAGATACGCAGTATTTT.

V usage is TRBV6-5 and J usage is TRBJ2-5; 7 nucleotides align to TRBD2. Trimming removed 1 base from V and 6 bases from J; junction bases left unmatched: 5. This CDR3 is 14 amino acids long. Germline V lookup: CDR1 MNHEY, CDR2 SVGAGI. In nucleotides, the CDR3 is TGTGCCAGCAGTTACTGGGGAGGGGAAAAGACCCAGTACTTC. Translation: CASSYWGGEKTQYF.

The V and J genes are TRBV6-5 and TRBJ2-1; TRBD2 is a possible D gene (6 bases). V lost 2 bases to trimming and J lost 9 bases, with 14 bases between them. The CDR3 runs 14 residues. Looked up from germline, CDR1 is MNHEY and CDR2 is SVGAGI. The DNA of the CDR3 is TGTGCCAGCAGTTACGGTAGGAGGGTCGGTGAGCAGTTCTTC. Translating gives CASSYGRRVGEQFF.

This chain connects TRBV10-2 to TRBJ1-3, with D tentatively TRBD1 (5 bases). The CDR3 runs to 15 residues. Trimming shortened V by 6 bases and J by 3 bases, and 15 bases separated the two germline ends. Germline loops: CDR1 WSHSY, CDR2 SAAADI. CDR3 sequence reads: CASSTSREGGNTIYF. The CDR3 DNA sequence: TGCGCCAGCAGCACCAGCAGGGAAGGTGGAAACACCATATATTTT.

The J gene is TRBJ1-2, the V gene TRBV11-2; no firm D call. The CDR3 contains 13 residues. The germline V gene encodes CDR1 SGHAT and CDR2 FQNNGV. With 3 bases removed from V and 1 base from J, the gap between germline ends came to 6 bases. The CDR3 reads CASSFVGNYGYTF. CDR3 DNA sequence: TGTGCCAGCAGCTTCGTCGGTAACTATGGCTACACCTTC.

The chain employs TRBV6-2 or TRBV6-3 and TRBJ1-5, with D unclear. CDR1 and CDR2 (germline): MNHEY, SVGEGT. The CDR3 length is 14 residues. Between the trimmed V and J ends, which lost 2 bases and 0 bases, there was a span of 5 bases. The CDR3 DNA reads as TGTGCCAGCAGTTACCTAAATAGCAATCAGCCCCAGCATTTT. Protein sequence: CASSYLNSNQPQHF.

J is TRBJ1-2 and V is TRBV7-2; D possibly corresponds to TRBD1 (6 bases). The length of the CDR3 is 14 residues. V gave up 1 base and J gave up 8 bases, with 14 bases separating them. CDR1 is SGHTA and CDR2 is FQGNSA in the germline V gene. CDR3 in DNA: TGTGCCAGCAGCTTAGGGGCAGGGGCCTTGGGCTACACCTTC. Translation: CASSLGAGALGYTF.

This chain joins TRBV28 and TRBJ1-1; 9 bases align to TRBD1. The V gene end was trimmed by 7 bases and the J gene end by 3 bases; junction bases not matched to a gene: 21. From germline, CDR1 is MDHEN and CDR2 SYDVKM. This CDR3 comprises 19 residues. CDR3 protein: CASTLPGQGIPFRYTEAFF. CDR3 DNA: TGTGCCAGCACCCTACCGGGACAGGGTATTCCGTTTAGGTACACTGAAGCTTTCTTT.

About this clone itself: The identical CDR3 is also encoded by other nucleotide sequences in the sample. This sequence joins TRBV19 and TRBJ1-1; D ambiguous. CDR3 length equals 13 residues. Germline values: CDR1 LNHDA, CDR2 SQIVND (reference sequence). Trimming took off 0 bases at V and 2 bases at J, with 4 bases between the two ends. Here the CDR3 DNA reads TGTGCCAGTAGTATAGACGGTAACACTGAAGCTTTCTTT. It codes for CASSIDGNTEAFF.

This chain connects TRBV19 to TRBJ2-1; 13 bases fit TRBD2. There are 16 residues in the CDR3. CDR1 and CDR2 from the germline V gene are LNHDA and SQIVND (reference sequence). With V trimmed by 5 bases and J by 7 bases, 8 bases remained unmatched. CDR3 in DNA: TGTGCCAGTAGTGTAGGACTAGCGGGAGAAAAGAATGAGCAGTTCTTC. Protein: CASSVGLAGEKNEQFF.

The rearrangement joins TRBV3-1 (or the pseudogene TRBV3-2) to TRBJ2-7; 8 bases map to TRBD1. CDR3 length: 15 amino acids. The germline gives CDR1 LGHDT, CDR2 YNNKEL (reference sequence). The V gene end was trimmed by 4 bases and the J gene end by 2 bases; junction bases not matched to a gene: 7. The CDR3 nucleotides read TGTGCCAGCAGCCTCGGACAGGGATGGGCCTACGAGCAGTACTTC. This translates into CASSLGQGWAYEQYF.

J is TRBJ2-1 and V is TRBV3-1 (or the pseudogene TRBV3-2); 9 positions agree with TRBD2. V lost 6 bases and J lost 4; bases outside the gene matches: 10. The CDR3 consists of 16 residues. Germline V lookup: CDR1 LGHDT, CDR2 YNNKEL (reference sequence). CDR3 bases: TGTGCCAGCAGTCCTCCTGGCGGGAGGGGTTACAATGAGCAGTTCTTC. Its protein is CASSPPGGRGYNEQFF.

This clone has a single count. The chain has TRBV21-1 and TRBJ1-4; the table's D call of TRBD1 was not tested on the DNA. TRBV21-1 is tagged as a pseudogene. The length of the CDR3 is 15 residues. The CDR3 DNA reads TGTGCCAGCAGCATCATGGCCAGGTTTAATGAAAAACTGTTTTTT. Its translation: CASSIMARFNEKLFF.

The chain combines TRBV9 with TRBJ2-7, with D possibly being TRBD2 (5 bases). This CDR3 spans 14 amino acids. CDR1 and CDR2 from the germline V gene are SGDLS and YYNGEE. V was cut by 1 base and J by 7 bases, with 15 bases left in between. The CDR3, as DNA: TGTGCCAGCAGCGTAAAACTTTCCCCGGGGGAGCAGTACTTC. Its protein is CASSVKLSPGEQYF.

The chain links TRBV9 to TRBJ2-2; maybe TRBD1 (6 bases). Germline V gene lookup returns CDR1 SGDLS and CDR2 YYNGEE. Trimming stripped 4 bases from V and 8 bases from J, with 12 bases between. The CDR3 contains 13 residues. The CDR3: CASSLSGTGELFF. CDR3 bases: TGTGCCAGCAGCCTCTCTGGGACAGGGGAGCTGTTTTTT.

The rearrangement links TRBV18 to TRBJ1-1; 11 bases map to TRBD1. CDR3 length equals 15 residues. Germline CDR1 is KGHSH and CDR2 is LQKENI. The J segment lost 4 bases and the V segment lost 6 bases, leaving 7 bases of the junction unmatched. CDR3 DNA: TGTGCCAGCTCTTTTCAGGGACAGGGGGGCACTGAAGCTTTCTTT. Translated: CASSFQGQGGTEAFF.

This sequence joins TRBV28 and TRBJ1-2; 9 nucleotides match TRBD1. Germline loops: CDR1 MDHEN, CDR2 SYDVKM. V lost 7 bases to trimming and J lost 3 bases; unmatched junction nucleotides: 3. The CDR3 length is 13 residues. CDR3 loop: CASNGQGHYGYTF. The CDR3 DNA sequence: TGTGCCAGCAACGGACAGGGGCACTATGGCTACACCTTC.